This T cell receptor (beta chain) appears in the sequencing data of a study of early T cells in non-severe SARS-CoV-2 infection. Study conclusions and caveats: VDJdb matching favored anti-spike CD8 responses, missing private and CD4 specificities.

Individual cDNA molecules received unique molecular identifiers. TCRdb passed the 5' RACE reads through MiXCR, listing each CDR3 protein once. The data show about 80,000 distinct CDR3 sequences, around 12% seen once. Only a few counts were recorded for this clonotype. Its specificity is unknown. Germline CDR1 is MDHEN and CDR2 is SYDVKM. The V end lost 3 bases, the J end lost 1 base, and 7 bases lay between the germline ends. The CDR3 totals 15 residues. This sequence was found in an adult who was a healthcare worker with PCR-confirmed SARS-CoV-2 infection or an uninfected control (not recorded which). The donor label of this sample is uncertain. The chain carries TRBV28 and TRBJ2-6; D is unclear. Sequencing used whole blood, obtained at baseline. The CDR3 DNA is TGTGCCAGCAGTTTTCAGACATCTGGGGCCAACGTCCTGACTTTC. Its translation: CASSFQTSGANVLTF.